This is a list of T cell receptor beta chains from one sample in a study of T cell responses to AZD1222 COVID-19 vaccine. Some clones are missing from TCRdb's copy, which holds only in-frame ones; the method was immunoSEQ multiplex PCR. The data contain some 120,000 clones, about nine tenths of them singletons. The starting material was peripheral blood, obtained on day 0 of MenACWY control vaccination. Receptors were obtained from an adult in good health. CDR3s include the opening cysteine and the closing phenylalanine or tryptophan. A D gene is named only where the DNA matches it firmly. Clone size is shown for a subset of rows, as once, few, many or a class of expanded clone.

size: once; V: TRBV9; D: NA; J: TRBJ2-3; CDR3: CASSVDGSSHSFADTQYF; DNA: TGTGCCAGCAGCGTAGACGGTAGCAGCCATTCTTTTGCAGATACGCAGTATTTT
size: NA; V: TRBV11-3; D: NA; J: TRBJ2-7; CDR3: CASILPWGDKDYEQYF; DNA: TGTGCCAGCATCCTTCCCTGGGGGGATAAAGACTACGAGCAGTACTTC
size: NA; V: TRBV21-1; D: NA; J: TRBJ2-5; CDR3: CASSKAEETQYF; DNA: TGTGCCAGCAGCAAAGCCGAAGAGACCCAGTACTTC
size: NA; V: TRBV28; D: NA; J: TRBJ2-7; CDR3: CASSFDSEQYF; DNA: TGTGCCAGCAGTTTTGACTCCGAGCAGTACTTC
size: few; V: TRBV20-1; D: NA; J: TRBJ2-7; CDR3: CSASSPSPEQYF; DNA: TGCAGTGCTAGTTCCCCTAGCCCCGAGCAGTACTTC
size: NA; V: TRBV7-3; D: NA; J: TRBJ1-1; CDR3: CASSFNIDTEAFF; DNA: TGTGCCAGCAGCTTCAACATAGACACTGAAGCTTTCTTT
size: NA; V: TRBV11-1; D: TRBD2; J: TRBJ2-3; CDR3: CASSGPSGDTDTQYF; DNA: TGTGCCAGCAGCGGGCCTAGCGGGGACACAGATACGCAGTATTTT
size: NA; V: TRBV18; D: NA; J: TRBJ2-7; CDR3: CASSRGQRGYEQYF; DNA: TGTGCCAGCTCACGAGGTCAGCGAGGGTACGAGCAGTACTTC
size: NA; V: TRBV18; D: NA; J: TRBJ1-2; CDR3: CASSPPVGPRVGGYTF; DNA: TGTGCCAGCTCACCACCAGTGGGACCGAGGGTGGGTGGCTACACCTTC
size: once; V: TRBV7-7; D: TRBD2; J: TRBJ2-3; CDR3: CANEFVGLPEGDTQYF; DNA: TGTGCCAACGAGTTTGTGGGACTACCCGAGGGGGATACGCAGTATTTT
size: NA; V: TRBV12-3/TRBV12-4; D: NA; J: TRBJ1-2; CDR3: CASTLRGEGYTF; DNA: TGTGCCAGCACCTTACGGGGGGAAGGCTACACCTTC
size: NA; V: TRBV28; D: NA; J: TRBJ2-7; CDR3: CASSLIRLGPSEQYF; DNA: TGTGCCAGCAGTTTAATCAGACTAGGGCCATCCGAGCAGTACTTC
size: NA; V: TRBV9; D: TRBD2; J: TRBJ2-1; CDR3: CASSTGTSDYNEQFF; DNA: TGTGCCAGCAGCACCGGGACTAGCGACTACAATGAGCAGTTCTTC
size: NA; V: TRBV6-5; D: TRBD1; J: TRBJ1-1; CDR3: CASRRQGNTEAFF; DNA: TGTGCCAGCAGGCGACAGGGTAACACTGAAGCTTTCTTT
size: NA; V: TRBV4-1; D: TRBD1; J: TRBJ2-7; CDR3: CASSPGQGASYEQYF; DNA: TGCGCCAGCAGCCCTGGACAGGGGGCCTCCTACGAGCAGTACTTC
size: once; V: TRBV7-9; D: TRBD2; J: TRBJ2-1; CDR3: CASSPLAGGREQFF; DNA: TGTGCCAGCAGCCCACTAGCGGGAGGGCGTGAGCAGTTCTTC
size: NA; V: TRBV19; D: NA; J: TRBJ2-3; CDR3: CASSRVHTDTQYF; DNA: TGTGCCAGTTCACGCGTTCACACAGATACGCAGTATTTT
size: NA; V: TRBV7-6; D: NA; J: TRBJ2-2; CDR3: CASTWGYTGELFF; DNA: TGTGCCAGCACCTGGGGGTACACCGGGGAGCTGTTTTTT
size: NA; V: TRBV5-6; D: NA; J: TRBJ1-3; CDR3: CASSAGTHPGNTIYF; DNA: TGTGCCAGCAGCGCAGGGACTCACCCTGGAAACACCATATATTTT
size: NA; V: TRBV2; D: NA; J: TRBJ2-3; CDR3: CASKQDEFYTQYF; DNA: TGTGCCAGCAAACAGGACGAATTTTATACGCAGTATTTT
size: NA; V: TRBV2; D: NA; J: TRBJ1-1; CDR3: CASSDEANTEAFF; DNA: TGTGCCAGCAGTGATGAGGCCAACACTGAAGCTTTCTTT
size: NA; V: TRBV5-1; D: NA; J: TRBJ1-2; CDR3: CASSFLGADYGYTF; DNA: TGCGCCAGCAGCTTTCTCGGGGCCGACTATGGCTACACCTTC
size: NA; V: TRBV24-1; D: NA; J: TRBJ2-5; CDR3: CATSDRQETQYF; DNA: TGTGCCACCAGTGATCGGCAAGAGACCCAGTACTTC
size: NA; V: TRBV15; D: NA; J: TRBJ1-2; CDR3: CATSRGNGPTGSGYTF; DNA: TGTGCCACCAGCAGAGGAAACGGCCCTACAGGGTCTGGCTACACCTTC
size: NA; V: TRBV18; D: NA; J: TRBJ2-5; CDR3: CASSPGAGVETQYF; DNA: TGTGCCAGCTCACCAGGGGCTGGGGTAGAGACCCAGTACTTC
size: NA; V: TRBV19; D: NA; J: TRBJ2-7; CDR3: CASSSAAGNYVYEQYF; DNA: TGTGCCAGTAGTTCGGCAGCAGGGAACTATGTCTACGAGCAGTACTTC
size: NA; V: TRBV15; D: NA; J: TRBJ1-3; CDR3: CATSRDLVLAGNTIYF; DNA: TGTGCCACCAGCAGAGATCTCGTTTTGGCTGGAAACACCATATATTTT
size: NA; V: TRBV6-5; D: TRBD1; J: TRBJ1-4; CDR3: CASSFGQGNEKLFF; DNA: TGTGCCAGCAGTTTTGGACAGGGGAATGAAAAACTGTTTTTT
size: NA; V: TRBV4-1; D: NA; J: TRBJ2-1; CDR3: CASSPPGGKRDNEQFF; DNA: TGCGCCAGCAGCCCCCCAGGGGGGAAGAGGGACAATGAGCAGTTCTTC
size: NA; V: TRBV28; D: NA; J: TRBJ2-7; CDR3: CASSLKAEYEQYF; DNA: TGTGCCAGCAGTTTAAAGGCAGAATACGAGCAGTACTTC
size: once; V: TRBV5-5; D: TRBD1; J: TRBJ1-5; CDR3: CASSSTGESQPQHF; DNA: TGTGCCAGCAGCTCTACAGGGGAGAGTCAGCCCCAGCATTTT
size: NA; V: TRBV28; D: NA; J: TRBJ2-7; CDR3: CASSLLAIGQYF; DNA: TGTGCCAGCAGTTTACTCGCGATTGGGCAGTACTTC